This TCR beta chain was captured by sequencing in a study of Ad26.COV2.S vaccination and SARS-CoV-2 variants. As for the study in general: Ad26.COV2.S, an intramuscular injection, was given once or twice 56 days apart.

Broader study findings: The TCR-based breadth and depth measures might underestimate overall T cell responses. The placebo group had lower spike-specific TCR breadth than the vaccine recipients did.

By sample share, this clone is medium-sized. Its antigen is undetermined. Treatment of the sample: around 19 received Ad26.COV2.S at low or high dose, single or two shots; 5 received placebo; per-sample allocation not given. Collection of samples fell on day 63 after the first vaccine or placebo injection. Profiled with immunoSEQ multiplex PCR; TCRdb holds only in-frame clones, not every one. The sample has some 370,000 clones, 83% seen once. V lost 5 bases and J lost 2, with 13 bases in between. The germline V gene encodes CDR1 LGHNA and CDR2 YNFKEQ. There are 16 residues in the CDR3. Sequenced material: peripheral blood, taken in a trial of Ad26.COV2.S vaccine versus placebo. This TCR was sampled from a person between 18 and 65 years old who received the Ad26.COV2.S COVID-19 vaccine or a placebo. The rearrangement joins TRBV4-2 to TRBJ2-6, with TRBD2 as a possible D gene (6 bases). The CDR3 region has the DNA TGTGCCAGCAGCGCCCGGGGAGGAACTGGGGCCAACGTCCTGACTTTC. Translated: CASSARGGTGANVLTF.